This TCR beta chain was sequenced during a study of PD-L1 blockade in urothelial cancer. Study-wide context: Patients commenced atezolizumab at some point between 2014 and 2016, and it was given at 1,200 mg intravenously every 3 weeks. Patients previously received 0 to 3 chemotherapy regimens. The median T cell count in blood samples was 141,255.

V lost 4 bases and J 0 bases, leaving 10 bases between the germline ends. Germline CDR1 MNHNS, CDR2 SASEGT. CDR3 length: 15 amino acids. Samples spanned pretreatment and treatment, with 1 to 8 time points per patient. Produced via immunoSEQ multiplex PCR; TCRdb's table is partial and in-frame only. The sample has 14,000 to 15,000 clones; roughly 90% are singletons. Source: PBMCs, taken around atezolizumab (anti-PD-L1) treatment. This clonotype was obtained from a man aged 65 to 85 with urothelial cancer. The chain uses TRBV6-1 and TRBJ1-5; no firm D call. CDR3 sequence reads: CASSAPGYSNQPQHF. Written as DNA, the CDR3 is TGTGCCAGCAGTGCACCAGGTTATAGCAATCAGCCCCAGCATTTT.